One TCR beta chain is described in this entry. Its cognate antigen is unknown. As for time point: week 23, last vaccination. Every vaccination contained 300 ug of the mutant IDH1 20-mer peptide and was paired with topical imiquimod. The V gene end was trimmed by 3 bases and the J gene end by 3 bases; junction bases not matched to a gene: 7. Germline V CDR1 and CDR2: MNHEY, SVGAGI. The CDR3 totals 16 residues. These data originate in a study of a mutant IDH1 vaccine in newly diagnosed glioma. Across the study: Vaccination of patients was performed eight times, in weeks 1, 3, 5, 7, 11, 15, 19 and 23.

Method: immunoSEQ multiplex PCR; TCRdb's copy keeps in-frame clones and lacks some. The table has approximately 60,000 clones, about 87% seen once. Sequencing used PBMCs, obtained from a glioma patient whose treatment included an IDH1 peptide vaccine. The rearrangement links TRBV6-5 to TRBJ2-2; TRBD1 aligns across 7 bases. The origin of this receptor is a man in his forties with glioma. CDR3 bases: TGTGCCAGCAGTTATCTCCGGGACAGAGACACCGGGGAGCTGTTTTTT. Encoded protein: CASSYLRDRDTGELFF.